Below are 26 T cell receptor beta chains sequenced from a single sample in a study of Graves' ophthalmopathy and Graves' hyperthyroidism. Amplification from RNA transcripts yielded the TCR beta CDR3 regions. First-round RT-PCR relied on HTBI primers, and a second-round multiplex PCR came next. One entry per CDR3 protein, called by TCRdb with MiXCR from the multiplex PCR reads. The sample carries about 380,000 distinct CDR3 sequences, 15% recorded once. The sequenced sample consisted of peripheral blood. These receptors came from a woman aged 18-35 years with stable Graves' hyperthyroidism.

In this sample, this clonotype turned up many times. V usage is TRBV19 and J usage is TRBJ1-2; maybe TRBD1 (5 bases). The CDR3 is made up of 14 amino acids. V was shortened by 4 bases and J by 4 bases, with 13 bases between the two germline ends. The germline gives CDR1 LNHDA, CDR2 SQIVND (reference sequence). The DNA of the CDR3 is TGTGCCAGTAGTAGGGGGACCCTCTTCTATGGCTACACCTTC. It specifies CASSRGTLFYGYTF.

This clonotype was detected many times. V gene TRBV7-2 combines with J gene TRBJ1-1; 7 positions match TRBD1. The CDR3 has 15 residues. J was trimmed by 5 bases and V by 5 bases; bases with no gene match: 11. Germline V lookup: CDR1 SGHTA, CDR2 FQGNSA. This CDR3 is CASSRSGDSRTEAFF. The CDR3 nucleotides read TGTGCCAGCAGCCGCAGCGGGGACAGTCGTACTGAAGCTTTCTTT.

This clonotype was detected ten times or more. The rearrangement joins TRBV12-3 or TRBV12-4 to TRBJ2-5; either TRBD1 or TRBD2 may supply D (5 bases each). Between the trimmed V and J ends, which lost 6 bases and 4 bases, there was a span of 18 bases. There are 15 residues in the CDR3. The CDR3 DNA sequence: TGTGCCAGCAGGCCTACGACGGGGCTGGGAGAGACCCAGTACTTC. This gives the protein CASRPTTGLGETQYF.

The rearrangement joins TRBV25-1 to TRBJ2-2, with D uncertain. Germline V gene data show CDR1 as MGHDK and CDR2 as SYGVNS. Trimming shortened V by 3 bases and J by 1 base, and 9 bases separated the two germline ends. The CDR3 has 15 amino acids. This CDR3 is CASSDAKWNTGELFF. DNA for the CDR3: TGTGCCAGCAGTGACGCAAAATGGAACACCGGGGAGCTGTTTTTT.

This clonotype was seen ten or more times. The CDR3 bases are TGCGCCAGCAGCTCAGGGCCCTCCTCCTACGAGCAGTACTTC. It translates to CASSSGPSSYEQYF. V is TRBV5-1 and J is TRBJ2-7; maybe TRBD1 (5 bases). The CDR3 contains 14 residues. Deletions cut 3 bases from V and 0 bases from J, with 10 bases between. Germline V gene data show CDR1 as SGHRS and CDR2 as YFSETQ.

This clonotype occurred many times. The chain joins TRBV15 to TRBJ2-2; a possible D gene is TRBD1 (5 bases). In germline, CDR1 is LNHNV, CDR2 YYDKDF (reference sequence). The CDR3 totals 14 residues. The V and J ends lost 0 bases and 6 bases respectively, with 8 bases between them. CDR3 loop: CATSRDRVPGELFF. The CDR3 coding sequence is TGTGCCACCAGCAGAGACAGGGTCCCCGGGGAGCTGTTTTTT.

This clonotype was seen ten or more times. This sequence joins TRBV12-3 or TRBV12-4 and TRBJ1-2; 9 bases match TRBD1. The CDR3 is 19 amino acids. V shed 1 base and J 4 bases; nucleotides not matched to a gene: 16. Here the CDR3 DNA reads TGTGCCAGCAGTTTAGTAAACAGGGGGCTCTTAAGAATCCGCTATGGCTACACCTTC. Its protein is CASSLVNRGLLRIRYGYTF.

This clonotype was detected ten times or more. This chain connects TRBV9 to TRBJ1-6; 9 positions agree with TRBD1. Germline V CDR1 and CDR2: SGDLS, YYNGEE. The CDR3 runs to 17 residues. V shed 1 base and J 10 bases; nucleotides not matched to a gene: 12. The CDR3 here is CASSVFPGTGSGSPLHF. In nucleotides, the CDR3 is TGTGCCAGCAGCGTATTCCCCGGGACAGGGTCTGGGTCACCCCTCCACTTT. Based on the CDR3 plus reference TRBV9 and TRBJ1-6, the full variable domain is DSGVTQTPKHLITATGQRVTLRCSPRSGDLSVYWYQQSLDQGLQFLIQYYNGEERAKGNILERFSAQQFPDLHSELNLSSLELGDSALYFCASSVFPGTGSGSPLHFGNGTRLTVT.

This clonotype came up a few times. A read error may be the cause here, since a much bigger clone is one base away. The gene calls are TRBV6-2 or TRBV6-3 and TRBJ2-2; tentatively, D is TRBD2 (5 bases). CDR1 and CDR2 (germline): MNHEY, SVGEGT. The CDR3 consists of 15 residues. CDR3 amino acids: CASSYPRGATGELLF. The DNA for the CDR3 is TGTGCCAGCAGTTACCCCAGAGGTGCCACCGGGGAGCTGCTTTTT.

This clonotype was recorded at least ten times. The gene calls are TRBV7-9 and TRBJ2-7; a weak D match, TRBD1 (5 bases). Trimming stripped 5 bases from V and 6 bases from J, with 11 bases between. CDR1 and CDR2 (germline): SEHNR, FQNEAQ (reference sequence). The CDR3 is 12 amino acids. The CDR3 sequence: CASSPRTLEQYF. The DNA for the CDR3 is TGTGCCAGCAGCCCTCGGACACTCGAGCAGTACTTC.

CDR3: CASCGEWVNTEAFF. The DNA of the CDR3 is TGTGCCAGCTGCGGGGAATGGGTTAACACTGAAGCTTTCTTT. The J gene is TRBJ1-1, the V gene TRBV5-5; D remains ambiguous. CDR1 and CDR2 from the germline V gene are SGHKS and YYEKEE (reference sequence). This CDR3 comprises 14 residues. V was cut by 7 bases and J by 2 bases, with 15 bases left in between.

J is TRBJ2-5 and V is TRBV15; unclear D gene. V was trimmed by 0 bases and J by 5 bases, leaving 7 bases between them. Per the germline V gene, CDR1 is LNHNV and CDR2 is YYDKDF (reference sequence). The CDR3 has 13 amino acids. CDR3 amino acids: CATSRDLQETQYF. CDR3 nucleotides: TGTGCCACCAGCAGAGATCTTCAGGAGACCCAGTACTTC.

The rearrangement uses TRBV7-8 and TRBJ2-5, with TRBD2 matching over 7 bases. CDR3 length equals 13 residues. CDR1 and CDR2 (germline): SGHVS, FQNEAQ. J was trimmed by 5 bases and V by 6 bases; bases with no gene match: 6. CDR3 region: CASRPQGGETQYF. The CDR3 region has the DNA TGTGCCAGCAGGCCTCAGGGAGGGGAGACCCAGTACTTC.

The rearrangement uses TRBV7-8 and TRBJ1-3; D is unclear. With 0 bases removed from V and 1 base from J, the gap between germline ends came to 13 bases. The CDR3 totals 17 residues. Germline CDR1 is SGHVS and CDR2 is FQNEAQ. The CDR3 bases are TGTGCCAGCAGCTTAGCCCTACGGGGTGGATCTGGAAACACCATATATTTT. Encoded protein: CASSLALRGGSGNTIYF.

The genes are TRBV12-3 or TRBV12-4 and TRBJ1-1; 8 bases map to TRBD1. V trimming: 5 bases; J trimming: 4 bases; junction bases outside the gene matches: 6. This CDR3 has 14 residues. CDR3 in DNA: TGTGCCAGCAGTCCGCAACAGGGGGGCACTGAAGCTTTCTTT. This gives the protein CASSPQQGGTEAFF.

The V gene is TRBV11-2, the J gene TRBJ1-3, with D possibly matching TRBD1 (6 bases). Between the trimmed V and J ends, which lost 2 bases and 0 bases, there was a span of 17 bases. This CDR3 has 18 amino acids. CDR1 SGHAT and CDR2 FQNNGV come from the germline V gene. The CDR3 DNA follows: TGTGCCAGCAGCTTATCCCCGCCAGGGGCCGGCTCTGGAAACACCATATATTTT. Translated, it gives CASSLSPPGAGSGNTIYF.

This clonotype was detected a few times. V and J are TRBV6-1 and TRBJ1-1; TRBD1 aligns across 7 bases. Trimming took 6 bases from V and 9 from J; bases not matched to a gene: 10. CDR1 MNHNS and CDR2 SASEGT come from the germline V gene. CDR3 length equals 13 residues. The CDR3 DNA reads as TGTGCCAGCAGGATGACAGGGATTGTCCAAGCTTTCTTT. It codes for CASRMTGIVQAFF.

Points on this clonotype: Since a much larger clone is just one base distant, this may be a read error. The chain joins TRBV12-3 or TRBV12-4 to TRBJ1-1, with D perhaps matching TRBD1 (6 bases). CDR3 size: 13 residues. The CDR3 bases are TGTGCCAGCAGTCCCCCGACAGGCACTGAAGCTTGCTTT. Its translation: CASSPPTGTEACF.

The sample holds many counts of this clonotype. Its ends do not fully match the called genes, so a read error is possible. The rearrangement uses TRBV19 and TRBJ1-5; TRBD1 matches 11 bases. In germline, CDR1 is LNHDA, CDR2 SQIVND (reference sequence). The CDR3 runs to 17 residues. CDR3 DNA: TGTGCCAGTAGTACTCGGGACAGGGGGGGGAGCACTCAGCCCCAGCATTTT. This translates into CASSTRDRGGSTQPQHF.

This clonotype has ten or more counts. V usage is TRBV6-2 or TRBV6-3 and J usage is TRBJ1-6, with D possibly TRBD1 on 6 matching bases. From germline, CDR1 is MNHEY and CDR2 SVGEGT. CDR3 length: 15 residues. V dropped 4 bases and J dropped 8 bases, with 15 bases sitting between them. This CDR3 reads CASSSGGHGDSPLHF. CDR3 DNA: TGTGCCAGCAGTTCCGGGGGGCATGGTGATTCACCCCTCCACTTT.

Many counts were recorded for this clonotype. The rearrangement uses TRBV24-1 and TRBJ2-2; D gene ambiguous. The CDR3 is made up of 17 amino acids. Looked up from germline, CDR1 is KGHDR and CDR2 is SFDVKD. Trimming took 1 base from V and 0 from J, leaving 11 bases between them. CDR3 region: CATSDFLGSSNTGELFF. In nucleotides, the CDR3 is TGTGCCACCAGTGATTTTCTGGGATCGTCGAACACCGGGGAGCTGTTTTTT.

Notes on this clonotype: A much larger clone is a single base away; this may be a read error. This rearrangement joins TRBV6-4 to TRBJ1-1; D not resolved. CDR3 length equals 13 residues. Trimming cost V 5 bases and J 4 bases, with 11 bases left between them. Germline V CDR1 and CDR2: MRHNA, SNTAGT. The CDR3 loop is CASSRARGTEAFF. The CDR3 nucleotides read TGTGCCAGCAGTCGGGCCCGGGGCACTGAAGCTTTCTTT.

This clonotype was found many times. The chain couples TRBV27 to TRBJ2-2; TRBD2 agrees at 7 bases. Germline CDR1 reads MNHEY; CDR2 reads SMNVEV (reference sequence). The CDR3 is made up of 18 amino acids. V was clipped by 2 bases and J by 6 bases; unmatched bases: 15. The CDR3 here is CASSLGGVGRERPGELFF. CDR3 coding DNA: TGTGCCAGCAGTTTAGGAGGGGTGGGGAGGGAGAGACCCGGGGAGCTGTTTTTT.

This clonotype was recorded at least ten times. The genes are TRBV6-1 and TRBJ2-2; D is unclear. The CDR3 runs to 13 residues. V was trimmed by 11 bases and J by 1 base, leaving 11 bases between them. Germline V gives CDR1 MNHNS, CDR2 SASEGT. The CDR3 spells CAARNLNTGELFF. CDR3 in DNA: TGTGCCGCGAGGAACCTGAACACCGGGGAGCTGTTTTTT.

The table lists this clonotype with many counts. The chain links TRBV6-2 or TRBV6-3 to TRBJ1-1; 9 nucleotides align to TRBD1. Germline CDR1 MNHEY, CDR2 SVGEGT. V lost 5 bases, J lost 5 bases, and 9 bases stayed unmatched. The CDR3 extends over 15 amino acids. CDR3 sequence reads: CASSVPGQGRTEAFF. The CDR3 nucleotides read TGTGCCAGCAGTGTACCGGGACAGGGTCGGACTGAAGCTTTCTTT.

Here the CDR3 reads CSATKPGQYNSPLHF. The CDR3 DNA sequence: TGCAGTGCTACTAAACCGGGACAGTATAATTCACCCCTCCACTTT. V is TRBV20-1 and J is TRBJ1-6; 7 nucleotides align to TRBD1. V lost 4 bases and J lost 4; bases outside the gene matches: 7. This CDR3 region has 15 residues. Germline V gene sequence: CDR1 DFQATT, CDR2 SNEGSKA (reference sequence).